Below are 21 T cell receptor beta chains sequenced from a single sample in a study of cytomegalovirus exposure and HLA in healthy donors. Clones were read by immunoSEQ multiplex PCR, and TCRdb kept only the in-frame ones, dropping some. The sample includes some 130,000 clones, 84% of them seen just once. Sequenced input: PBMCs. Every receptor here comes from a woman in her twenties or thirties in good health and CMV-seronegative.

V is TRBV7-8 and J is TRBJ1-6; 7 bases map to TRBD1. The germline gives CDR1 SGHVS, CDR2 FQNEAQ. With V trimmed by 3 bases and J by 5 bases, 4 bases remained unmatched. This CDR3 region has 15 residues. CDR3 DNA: TGTGCCAGCAGCTTTACGACAGGGAATAATTCACCCCTCCACTTT. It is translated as CASSFTTGNNSPLHF.

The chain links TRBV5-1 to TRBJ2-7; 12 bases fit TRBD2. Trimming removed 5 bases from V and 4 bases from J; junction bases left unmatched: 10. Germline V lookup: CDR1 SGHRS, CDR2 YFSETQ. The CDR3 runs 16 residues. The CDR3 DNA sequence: TGCGCCAGCAGTAAGGCCCCTAGCGGGGGGGATTACGAGCAGTACTTC. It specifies CASSKAPSGGDYEQYF.

The CDR3 spells CASSLGWESGYTF. The CDR3 nucleotides read TGTGCCAGCAGCTTAGGCTGGGAGTCTGGCTACACCTTC. The chain employs TRBV7-6 and TRBJ1-2; no clear D. The V gene lost 1 base and the J gene lost 7 bases, with 10 bases spanning the gap. This CDR3 comprises 13 residues. The germline V gene has CDR1 SGHVS and CDR2 FNYEAQ.

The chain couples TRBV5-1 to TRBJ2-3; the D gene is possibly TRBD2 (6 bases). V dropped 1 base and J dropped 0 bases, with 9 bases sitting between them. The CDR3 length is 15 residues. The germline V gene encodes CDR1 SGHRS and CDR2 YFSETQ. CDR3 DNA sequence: TGCGCCAGCAGCTTGCCAGGGACTAGCACAGATACGCAGTATTTT. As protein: CASSLPGTSTDTQYF.

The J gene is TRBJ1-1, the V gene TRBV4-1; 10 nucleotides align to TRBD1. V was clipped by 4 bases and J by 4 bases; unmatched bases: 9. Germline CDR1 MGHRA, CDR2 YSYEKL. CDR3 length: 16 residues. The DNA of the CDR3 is TGCGCCAGCAGCCCGCGAACGACAGGGGGCGGCACTGAAGCTTTCTTT. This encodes CASSPRTTGGGTEAFF.

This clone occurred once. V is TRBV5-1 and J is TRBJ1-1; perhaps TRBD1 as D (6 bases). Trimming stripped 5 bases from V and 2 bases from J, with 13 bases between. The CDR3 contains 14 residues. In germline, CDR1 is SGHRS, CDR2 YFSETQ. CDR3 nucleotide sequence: TGCGCCAGCAGACAAAAACAGGGAAACACTGAAGCTTTCTTT. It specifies CASRQKQGNTEAFF.

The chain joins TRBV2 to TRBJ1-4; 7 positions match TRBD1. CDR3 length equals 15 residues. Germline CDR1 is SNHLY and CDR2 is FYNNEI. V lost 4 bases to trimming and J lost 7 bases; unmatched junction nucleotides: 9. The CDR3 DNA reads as TGTGCCAGCAGTGCCACACAGGGGTCCGTTGAAAAACTGTTTTTT. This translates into CASSATQGSVEKLFF.

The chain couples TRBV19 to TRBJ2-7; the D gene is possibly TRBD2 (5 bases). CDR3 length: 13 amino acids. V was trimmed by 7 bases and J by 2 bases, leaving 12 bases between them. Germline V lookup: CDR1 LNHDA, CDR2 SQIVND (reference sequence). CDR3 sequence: CASTLTGTYEQYF. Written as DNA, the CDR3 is TGTGCCAGTACCTTGACGGGGACCTACGAGCAGTACTTC. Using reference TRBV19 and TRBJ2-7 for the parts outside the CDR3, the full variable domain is DGGITQSPKYLFRKEGQNVTLSCEQNLNHDAMYWYRQDPGQGLRLIYYSQIVNDFQKGDIAEGYSVSREKKESFPLTVTSAQKNPTAFYLCASTLTGTYEQYFGPGTRLTVT.

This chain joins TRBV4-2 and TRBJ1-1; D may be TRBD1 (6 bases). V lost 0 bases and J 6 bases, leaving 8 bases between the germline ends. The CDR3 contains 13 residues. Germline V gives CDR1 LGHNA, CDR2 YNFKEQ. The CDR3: CASSQERGSEAFF. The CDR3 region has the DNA TGTGCCAGCAGCCAAGAAAGGGGGTCTGAAGCTTTCTTT.

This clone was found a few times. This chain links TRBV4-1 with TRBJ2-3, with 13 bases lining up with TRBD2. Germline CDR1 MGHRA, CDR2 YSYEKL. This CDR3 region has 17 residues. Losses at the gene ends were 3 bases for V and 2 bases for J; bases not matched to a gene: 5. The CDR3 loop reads CASSQGGLAGNTDTQYF. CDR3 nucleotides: TGCGCCAGCAGCCAGGGGGGACTAGCGGGGAACACAGATACGCAGTATTTT.

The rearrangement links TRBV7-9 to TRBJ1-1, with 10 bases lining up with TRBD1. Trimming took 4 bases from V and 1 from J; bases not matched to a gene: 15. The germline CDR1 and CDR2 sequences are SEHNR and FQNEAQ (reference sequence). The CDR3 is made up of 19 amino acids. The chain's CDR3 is CASSSQLGQGRESNTEAFF. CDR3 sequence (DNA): TGTGCCAGCAGCTCCCAATTGGGACAGGGGAGGGAGTCGAACACTGAAGCTTTCTTT.

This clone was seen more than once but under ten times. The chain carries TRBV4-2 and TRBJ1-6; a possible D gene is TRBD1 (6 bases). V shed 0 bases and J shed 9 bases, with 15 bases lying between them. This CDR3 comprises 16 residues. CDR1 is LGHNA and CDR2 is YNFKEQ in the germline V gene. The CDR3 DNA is TGTGCCAGCAGCCAAGAAGGGCAGGGGCTCCCTTCACCCCTCCACTTT. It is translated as CASSQEGQGLPSPLHF.

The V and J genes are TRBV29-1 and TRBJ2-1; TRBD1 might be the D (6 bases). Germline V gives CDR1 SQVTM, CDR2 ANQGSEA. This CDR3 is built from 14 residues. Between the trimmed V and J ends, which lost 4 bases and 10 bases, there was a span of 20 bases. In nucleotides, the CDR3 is TGCAGCGTTGTCCCAGGGGTTCTCAACGGGGAGCAGTTCTTC. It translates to CSVVPGVLNGEQFF.

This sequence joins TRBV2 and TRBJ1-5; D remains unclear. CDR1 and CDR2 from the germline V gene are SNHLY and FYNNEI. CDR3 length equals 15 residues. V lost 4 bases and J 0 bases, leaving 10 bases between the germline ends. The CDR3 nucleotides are TGTGCCAGCAGTGTTGAGGTTACTAGCAATCAGCCCCAGCATTTT. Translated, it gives CASSVEVTSNQPQHF.

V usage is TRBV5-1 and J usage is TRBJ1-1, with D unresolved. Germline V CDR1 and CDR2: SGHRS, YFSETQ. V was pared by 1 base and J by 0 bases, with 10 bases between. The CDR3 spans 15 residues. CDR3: CASSLLAGMNTEAFF. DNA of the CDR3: TGCGCCAGCAGCTTGTTAGCCGGGATGAACACTGAAGCTTTCTTT.

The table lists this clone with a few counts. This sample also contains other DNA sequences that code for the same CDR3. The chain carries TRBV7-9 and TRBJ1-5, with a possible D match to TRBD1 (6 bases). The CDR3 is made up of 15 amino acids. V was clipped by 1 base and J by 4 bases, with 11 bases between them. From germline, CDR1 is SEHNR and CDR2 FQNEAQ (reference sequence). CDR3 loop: CASSLDRVGNQPQHF. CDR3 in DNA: TGTGCCAGCAGCTTAGACAGGGTGGGGAATCAGCCCCAGCATTTT.

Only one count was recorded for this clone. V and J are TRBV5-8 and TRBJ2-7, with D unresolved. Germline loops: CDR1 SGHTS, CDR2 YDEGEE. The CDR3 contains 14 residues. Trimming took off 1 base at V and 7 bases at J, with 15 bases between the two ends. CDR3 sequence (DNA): TGTGCCAGCAGCTTGTTGAACTTGCCGGGTGAGCAGTACTTC. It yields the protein CASSLLNLPGEQYF.

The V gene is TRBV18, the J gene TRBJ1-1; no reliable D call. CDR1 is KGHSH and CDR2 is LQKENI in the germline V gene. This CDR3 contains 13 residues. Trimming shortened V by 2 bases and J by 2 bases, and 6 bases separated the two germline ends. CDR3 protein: CASSPGGNTEAFF. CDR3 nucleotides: TGTGCCAGCTCACCAGGCGGAAACACTGAAGCTTTCTTT.

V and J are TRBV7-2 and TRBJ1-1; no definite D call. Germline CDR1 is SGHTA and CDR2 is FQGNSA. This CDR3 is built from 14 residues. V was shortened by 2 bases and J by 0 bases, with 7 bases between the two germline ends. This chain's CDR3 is CASSLRQVNTEAFF. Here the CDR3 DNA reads TGTGCCAGCAGCTTAAGGCAGGTGAACACTGAAGCTTTCTTT.

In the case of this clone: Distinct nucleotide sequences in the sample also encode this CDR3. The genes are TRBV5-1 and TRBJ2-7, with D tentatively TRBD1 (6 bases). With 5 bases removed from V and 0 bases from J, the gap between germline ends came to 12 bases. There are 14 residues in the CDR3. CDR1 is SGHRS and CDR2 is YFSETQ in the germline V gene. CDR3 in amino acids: CASSPGTNSYEQYF. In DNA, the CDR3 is TGCGCCAGCAGTCCCGGGACAAACTCCTACGAGCAGTACTTC.

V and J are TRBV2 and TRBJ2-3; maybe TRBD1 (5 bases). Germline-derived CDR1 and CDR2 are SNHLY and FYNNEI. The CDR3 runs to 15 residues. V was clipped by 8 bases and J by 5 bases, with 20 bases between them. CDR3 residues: CASVQGQATGDTQYF. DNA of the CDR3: TGTGCCAGCGTTCAAGGCCAGGCTACAGGAGATACGCAGTATTTT.